This T cell receptor beta chain was recovered during a study of cytomegalovirus exposure and HLA in healthy donors. Study-level results: Through in vitro validation, three CMV-associated chains were shown to be specific for CMV antigens. Immune exposure data for these donors was limited to CMV serostatus.

The V and J ends lost 7 bases and 4 bases, in that order; junction bases with no gene match: 6. Germline CDR1 is MNHEY and CDR2 is SVGAGI. The CDR3 is made up of 13 amino acids. PCR primers comprised 60 Vbeta and 13 Jbeta primers. Repertoires were generated with immunoSEQ multiplex PCR, while TCRdb's copy carries only in-frame clones and drops some. The sample has 170,000 or so clones, 65% to 85% seen once. To note about this clone: Its target is unknown.

The chain uses TRBV6-5 and TRBJ1-1; 7 bases are a match to TRBD1. Sequencing input: PBMCs. The origin of this receptor is a male donor in good health and CMV-seropositive. The DNA of the CDR3 is TGTGCCAGCAACCCGGACAGGAGCACTGAAGCTTTCTTT. This encodes CASNPDRSTEAFF.